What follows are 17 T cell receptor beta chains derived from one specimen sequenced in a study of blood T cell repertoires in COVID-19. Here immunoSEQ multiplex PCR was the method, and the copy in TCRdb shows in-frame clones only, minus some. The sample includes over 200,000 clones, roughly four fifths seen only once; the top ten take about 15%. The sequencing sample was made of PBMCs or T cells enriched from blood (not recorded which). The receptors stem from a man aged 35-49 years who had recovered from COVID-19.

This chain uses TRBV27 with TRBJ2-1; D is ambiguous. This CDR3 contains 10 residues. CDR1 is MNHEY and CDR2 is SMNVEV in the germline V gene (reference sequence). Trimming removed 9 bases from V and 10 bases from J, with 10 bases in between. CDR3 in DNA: TGTGCCAGGCCCCTATTGGAGCAGTTCTTC. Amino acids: CARPLLEQFF.

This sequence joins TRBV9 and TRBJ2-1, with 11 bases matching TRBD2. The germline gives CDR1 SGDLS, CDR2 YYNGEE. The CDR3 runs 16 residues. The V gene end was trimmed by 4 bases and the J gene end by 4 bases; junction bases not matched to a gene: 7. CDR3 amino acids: CASSPTGLAVYNEQFF. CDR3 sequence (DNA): TGTGCCAGCAGCCCGACGGGACTAGCGGTTTACAATGAGCAGTTCTTC.

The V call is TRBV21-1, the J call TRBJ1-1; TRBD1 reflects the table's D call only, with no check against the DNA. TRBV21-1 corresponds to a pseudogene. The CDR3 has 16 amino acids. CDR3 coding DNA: TGTGCCCGAACTTTTGCAGGGTGGGGTATGAACACTGAAGCTTTCTTT. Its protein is CARTFAGWGMNTEAFF.

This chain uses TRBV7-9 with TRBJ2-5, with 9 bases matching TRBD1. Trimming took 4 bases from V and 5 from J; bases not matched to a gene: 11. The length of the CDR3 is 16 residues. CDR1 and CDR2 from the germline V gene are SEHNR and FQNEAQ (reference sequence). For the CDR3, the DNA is TGTGCCAGCAGCTCACAACCACGGACAGGGGTCGAGACCCAGTACTTC. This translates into CASSSQPRTGVETQYF.

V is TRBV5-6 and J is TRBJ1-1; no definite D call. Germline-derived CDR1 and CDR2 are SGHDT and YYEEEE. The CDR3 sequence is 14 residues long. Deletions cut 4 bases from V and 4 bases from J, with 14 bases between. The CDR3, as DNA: TGTGCCAGCAGCCTAGGACTCTCGGGCACTGAAGCTTTCTTT. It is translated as CASSLGLSGTEAFF.

Here the CDR3 DNA reads TGTGCCAGCAGCAAACAGGGGCTAACCTACGAGCAGTACTTC. Translation gives CASSKQGLTYEQYF. The V and J genes are TRBV21-1 and TRBJ2-7; the table's TRBD1 call for D was not verified on the DNA. TRBV21-1 is a documented pseudogene. This CDR3 spans 14 amino acids.

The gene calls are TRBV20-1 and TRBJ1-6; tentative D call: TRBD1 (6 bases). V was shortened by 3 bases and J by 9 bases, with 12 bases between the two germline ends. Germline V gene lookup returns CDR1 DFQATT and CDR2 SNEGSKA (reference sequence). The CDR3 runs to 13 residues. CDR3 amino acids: CSASRGEGSPLHF. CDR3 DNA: TGCAGTGCTAGTAGGGGGGAGGGTTCACCCCTCCACTTT.

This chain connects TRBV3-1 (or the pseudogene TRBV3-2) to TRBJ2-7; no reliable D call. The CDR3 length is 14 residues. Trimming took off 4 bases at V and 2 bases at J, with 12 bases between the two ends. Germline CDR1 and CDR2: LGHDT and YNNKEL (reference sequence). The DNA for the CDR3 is TGTGCCAGCAGCCCGTTGACGGAGACCTACGAGCAGTACTTC. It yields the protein CASSPLTETYEQYF.

The CDR3 loop reads CASTEGRPPGEQYF. The CDR3 DNA follows: TGTGCCAGTACGGAGGGCAGGCCCCCGGGGGAGCAGTACTTC. The V and J genes are TRBV19 and TRBJ2-7; the D gene is possibly TRBD2 (6 bases). Germline loops: CDR1 LNHDA, CDR2 SQIVND (reference sequence). This CDR3 is built from 14 residues. V lost 7 bases and J 7 bases, leaving 20 bases between the germline ends. Variable domain in full (rest from reference TRBV19 and TRBJ2-7): DGGITQSPKYLFRKEGQNVTLSCEQNLNHDAMYWYRQDPGQGLRLIYYSQIVNDFQKGDIAEGYSVSREKKESFPLTVTSAQKNPTAFYLCASTEGRPPGEQYFGPGTRLTVT.

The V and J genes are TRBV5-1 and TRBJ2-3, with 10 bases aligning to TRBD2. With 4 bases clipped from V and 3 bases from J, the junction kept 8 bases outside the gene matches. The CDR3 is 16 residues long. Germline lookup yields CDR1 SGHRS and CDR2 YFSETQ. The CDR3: CASSMELAGDTDTQYF. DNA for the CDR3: TGCGCCAGCAGCATGGAGCTAGCGGGGGATACAGATACGCAGTATTTT. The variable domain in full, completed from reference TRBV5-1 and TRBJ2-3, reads KAGVTQTPRYLIKTRGQQVTLSCSPISGHRSVSWYQQTPGQGLQFLFEYFSETQRNKGNFPGRFSGRQFSNSRSEMNVSTLELGDSALYLCASSMELAGDTDTQYFGPGTRLTVL.

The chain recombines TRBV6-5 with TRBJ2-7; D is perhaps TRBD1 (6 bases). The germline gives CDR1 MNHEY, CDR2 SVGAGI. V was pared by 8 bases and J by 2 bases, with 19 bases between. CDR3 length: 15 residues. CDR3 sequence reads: CASSRDRKPPYEQYF. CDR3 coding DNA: TGTGCCAGCTCCCGCGACAGGAAACCTCCCTACGAGCAGTACTTC.

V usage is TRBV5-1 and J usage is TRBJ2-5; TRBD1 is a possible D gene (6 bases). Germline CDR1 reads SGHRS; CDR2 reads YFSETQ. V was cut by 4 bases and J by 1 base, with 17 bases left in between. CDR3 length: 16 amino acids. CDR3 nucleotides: TGCGCCAGCAGCCTACTCAGGGGAGTAGGCCAAGAGACCCAGTACTTC. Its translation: CASSLLRGVGQETQYF. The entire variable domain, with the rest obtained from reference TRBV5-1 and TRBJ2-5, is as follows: KAGVTQTPRYLIKTRGQQVTLSCSPISGHRSVSWYQQTPGQGLQFLFEYFSETQRNKGNFPGRFSGRQFSNSRSEMNVSTLELGDSALYLCASSLLRGVGQETQYFGPGTRLLVL.

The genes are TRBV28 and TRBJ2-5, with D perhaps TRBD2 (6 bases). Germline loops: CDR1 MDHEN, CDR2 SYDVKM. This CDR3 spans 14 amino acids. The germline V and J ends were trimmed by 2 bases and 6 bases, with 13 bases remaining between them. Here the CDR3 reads CASSLGGVRKTQYF. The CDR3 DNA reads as TGTGCCAGCAGTTTAGGCGGGGTGAGGAAGACCCAGTACTTC. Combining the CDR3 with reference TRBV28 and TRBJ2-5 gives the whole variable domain DVKVTQSSRYLVKRTGEKVFLECVQDMDHENMFWYRQDPGLGLRLIYFSYDVKMKEKGDIPEGYSVSREKKERFSLILESASTNQTSMYLCASSLGGVRKTQYFGPGTRLLVL.

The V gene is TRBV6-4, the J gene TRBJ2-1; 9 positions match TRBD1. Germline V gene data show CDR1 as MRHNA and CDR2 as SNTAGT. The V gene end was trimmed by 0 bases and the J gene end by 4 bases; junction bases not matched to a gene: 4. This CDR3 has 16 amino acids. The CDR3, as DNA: TGTGCCAGCAGTGACTCGGGACAGGGACAGTACAATGAGCAGTTCTTC. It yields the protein CASSDSGQGQYNEQFF.

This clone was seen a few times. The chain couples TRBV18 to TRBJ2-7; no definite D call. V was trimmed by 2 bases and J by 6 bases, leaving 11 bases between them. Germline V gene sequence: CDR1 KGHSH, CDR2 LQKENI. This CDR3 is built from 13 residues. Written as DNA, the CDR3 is TGTGCCAGCTCACCAGTTGCGGTGGGCGAGCAGTACTTC. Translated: CASSPVAVGEQYF.

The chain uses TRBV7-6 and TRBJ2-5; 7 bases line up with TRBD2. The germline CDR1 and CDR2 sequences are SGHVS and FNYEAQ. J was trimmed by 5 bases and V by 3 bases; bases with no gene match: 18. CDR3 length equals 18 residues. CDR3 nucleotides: TGTGCCAGCAGCTTCGGCGGGGGTCCAGAGTTTGGTGTGGAGACCCAGTACTTC. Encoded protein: CASSFGGGPEFGVETQYF.

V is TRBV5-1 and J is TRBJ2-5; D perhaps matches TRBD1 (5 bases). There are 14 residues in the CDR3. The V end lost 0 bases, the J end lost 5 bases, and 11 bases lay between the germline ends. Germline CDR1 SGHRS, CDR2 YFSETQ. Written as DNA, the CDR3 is TGCGCCAGCAGCTTGGAGGGGCCAGGGGAGACCCAGTACTTC. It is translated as CASSLEGPGETQYF.